This T cell receptor beta chain comes out of a study of blood T cell repertoires in COVID-19. Authors' processing steps: Cell counts per sample came from amplifying reference gene primers. Produced via immunoSEQ multiplex PCR; TCRdb's table is partial and in-frame only. V and J calls and clone size follow that table, whereas D and trimming were derived from the DNA. The sample lists a few hundred thousand clones; around 90% were seen once. Assignment of participants to cohorts was predicated upon participant-reported clinical history. The V end was cut by 6 bases, the J end by 0 bases, with 17 bases between. This CDR3 is 16 amino acids long. CDR1 is KGHSH and CDR2 is LQKENI in the germline V gene.

V and J are TRBV18 and TRBJ1-1; D call uncertain. The sequence derives from a young woman with acute COVID-19. Sequenced material: PBMCs or T cells enriched from blood (not recorded which). CDR3 sequence (DNA): TGTGCCAGCTCCCCGTTGGAGGGCAGCATGAACACTGAAGCTTTCTTT. Translation: CASSPLEGSMNTEAFF.